The following is a TCR beta chain sequence with its context. The sample comes from a study of patients and donors after allogeneic stem cell transplantation. TCRdb ran MiXCR on the RT-PCR reads and lists one entry per CDR3 protein. The repertoire includes about 110,000 distinct CDR3 sequences, about a third of them detected once, and approximately 30% sits in the top ten. This CDR3 has 20 residues. V dropped 1 base and J dropped 0; count of bases not matched to a gene: 13. The germline V gene has CDR1 LGHNA and CDR2 YSLEER. This chain connects TRBV4-3 to TRBJ1-5, with TRBD1 identical over 9 bases. This sequence originates from a human donor who was either an allogeneic HSCT recipient or a stem cell or donor lymphocyte infusion donor (not recorded which). It is not recorded whose cells these are; they may come from a transplant donor. The sample taken for sequencing was blood, either unsorted or a sorted T cell fraction (not recorded which). DNA for the CDR3: TGCGCCAGCAGCCAAGCCCTAGGGACAGGGACCCTTTATAGCAATCAGCCCCAGCATTTT. Amino acid sequence: CASSQALGTGTLYSNQPQHF.